This is a list of T cell receptor beta chains from one sample in a study of vaccination effects on CD4 cells after COVID-19. Assay: immunoSEQ multiplex PCR; the TCRdb copy retains only in-frame clones and omits some. The sample lists 30,000 to 45,000 clones, around 72% seen once, with over 15% in the top ten. Antigens for these TCRs are unknown. The sequencing here drew on CD4+ T cells from PBMCs cultured with HCoV-NL63 spike peptides, taken before COVID-19 vaccination. The origin of the receptors is a human donor who had a prior SARS-CoV-2 infection. Both conserved end residues are part of each CDR3. Fields, in order: V gene, D gene, J gene, clone size, CDR3 DNA, CDR3 protein. D genes are given only for firm matches. Some rows have no size entry. The others give once, few or many, or a class for an expanded clone.

>TRBV15|-|TRBJ2-1|once
TGTGCCACCAGCAGAGATCTCGGGACAATGACGGGTGAGCAGTTCTTC
CATSRDLGTMTGEQFF
>TRBV6-5|-|TRBJ2-5|-
TGTGCCAGCAGAGGGGGGAGCTCCCCGATCAATCAGTACTTC
CASRGGSSPINQYF
>TRBV7-3|-|TRBJ2-3|once
TGTGCCAGCGGTACAGGAGGGGCAGATACGCAGTATTTT
CASGTGGADTQYF
>TRBV3-1/TRBV3-2|-|TRBJ2-1|few
TGTGCCAGCAGCCAAGGGGGGTACAATGAGCAGTTCTTC
CASSQGGYNEQFF
>TRBV2|-|TRBJ2-7|few
TGTGCCAGCAAAAGAGAATACGAGCAGTACTTC
CASKREYEQYF
>TRBV5-5|TRBD1|TRBJ1-1|medium-sized
TGTGCCAGCAGCTTGGCGGGACAGCCGAACACTGAAGCTTTCTTT
CASSLAGQPNTEAFF
>TRBV19|TRBD1|TRBJ1-4|few
TGTGCCAGTAGTATAGAAGCGACAGGGGGCATCGGAAAACTGTTTTTT
CASSIEATGGIGKLFF
>TRBV6-5|-|TRBJ1-5|-
TGTGCCAGCGGGGATCCCGGATGGGGCAATCAGCCCCAGCATTTT
CASGDPGWGNQPQHF
>TRBV5-5|-|TRBJ2-2|-
TGTGCCAGCAGCTTGTTGGGCAGCCCGAACACCGGGGAGCTGTTTTTT
CASSLLGSPNTGELFF
>TRBV7-9|-|TRBJ2-1|-
TGTGCCAGCAGCTTAGTTGTGCCCTTCAATGAGCAGTTCTTC
CASSLVVPFNEQFF
>TRBV7-2|-|TRBJ2-5|-
TGTGCCAGCAGTTCCCGGGGCCAAGAGACCCAGTACTTC
CASSSRGQETQYF
>TRBV7-2|TRBD2|TRBJ2-1|-
TGTGCCCGCCCACCCCCTTCTAGCGGGTCCTACAATGAGCAGTTCTTC
CARPPPSSGSYNEQFF
>TRBV5-4|TRBD2|TRBJ2-5|-
TGTGCCAGCAGCATAGCTCTAGCGGGAGTGAAAGAGACCCAGTACTTC
CASSIALAGVKETQYF
>TRBV18|TRBD1|TRBJ1-2|-
TGTGCCAGCTCACCAGCCGGGACAGGGGAGGGCTATGGCTACACCTTC
CASSPAGTGEGYGYTF
>TRBV12-3/TRBV12-4|-|TRBJ1-5|few
TGTGCCAGTGGGTACTACCACAATTGGCCCCAGCATTTT
CASGYYHNWPQHF
>TRBV7-2|TRBD1|TRBJ1-5|-
TGTGCCAGCAGCAGACAGGGACCGGGGAGCAATCAGCCCCAGCATTTT
CASSRQGPGSNQPQHF
>TRBV29-1|TRBD2|TRBJ2-3|-
TGCAGCGTTTTTCGGACTAGCGGGGGCTACACAGATACGCAGTATTTT
CSVFRTSGGYTDTQYF
>TRBV25-1|TRBD2|TRBJ2-3|-
TGTGCCAGCACCGCTAGCGGGAGCACAGATACGCAGTATTTT
CASTASGSTDTQYF
>TRBV24-1|TRBD1|TRBJ2-1|few
TGTGCCACCAGTCACTGGGACAGGGTGAATGAGCAGTTCTTC
CATSHWDRVNEQFF
>TRBV19|-|TRBJ1-4|-
TGTGCCAGTAGTATACGGTTGGAAAAACTGTTTTTT
CASSIRLEKLFF
>TRBV7-8|TRBD2|TRBJ2-7|-
TGTGCCAGCAGCCCCCGGACTAGCGGGAGCTCCTACGAGCAGTACTTC
CASSPRTSGSSYEQYF
>TRBV24-1|TRBD1|TRBJ1-3|-
TGTGCCACCAGGAGAAACAGGGGACCTTTACCTGGAAACACCATATATTTT
CATRRNRGPLPGNTIYF
>TRBV7-2|TRBD2|TRBJ2-1|-
TGTGCCAGCAGCCGCCATGGGGGGGACAATGAGCAGTTCTTC
CASSRHGGDNEQFF
>TRBV29-1|-|TRBJ2-6|-
TGCAGCGTTGACAGTTCCTCTGGGGCCAACGTCCTGACTTTC
CSVDSSSGANVLTF
>TRBV11-2|-|TRBJ2-5|-
TGTGCCAGCAGAAAGGCAGGGGTACAAGAGACCCAGTACTTC
CASRKAGVQETQYF
>TRBV2|TRBD1|TRBJ2-7|-
TGTGCCAGCATCCCGGGACAGGGGGCGTGGGAGCAGTACTTC
CASIPGQGAWEQYF
>TRBV5-1|-|TRBJ1-1|-
TGCGCCAGCACCCGAGACAGGTTGGCGAACACTGAAGCTTTCTTT
CASTRDRLANTEAFF